This T cell receptor beta chain was documented in a study of blood T cell repertoires in COVID-19. V shed 3 bases, J shed 13 bases, and the junction held 13 bases outside the gene matches. Germline V gives CDR1 MDHEN, CDR2 SYDVKM. The CDR3 sequence is 15 residues long. Original analysis: Nucleated cell counts were estimated from reference gene primer amplification. Repertoires were generated with immunoSEQ multiplex PCR, while TCRdb's copy carries only in-frame clones and drops some. V and J calls and clone size are copied from that table; D and trimming were computed from the DNA. The sample comprises roughly 190,000 clones, more than 75% of which are singletons, and around 4.8% rests with the top ten.

The chain joins TRBV28 to TRBJ2-1, with TRBD2 matching 9 bases. The sequenced sample consisted of peripheral blood. This TCR derives from a human donor in a cohort sampled during active COVID-19. As DNA, the CDR3 is TGTGCCAGCAGTTTTTCTCGCGGGGGGGCTTCAAATCAGTTCTTC. Translated: CASSFSRGGASNQFF.